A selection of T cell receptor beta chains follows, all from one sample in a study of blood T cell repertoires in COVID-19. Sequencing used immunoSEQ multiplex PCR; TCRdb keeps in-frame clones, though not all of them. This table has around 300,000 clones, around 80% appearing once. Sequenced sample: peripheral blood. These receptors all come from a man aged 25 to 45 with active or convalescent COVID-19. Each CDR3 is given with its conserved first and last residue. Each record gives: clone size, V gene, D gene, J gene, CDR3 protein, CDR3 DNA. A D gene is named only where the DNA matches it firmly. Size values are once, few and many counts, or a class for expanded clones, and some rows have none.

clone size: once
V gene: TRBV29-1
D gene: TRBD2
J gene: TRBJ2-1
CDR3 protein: CSVEDREGLAGVDEQFF
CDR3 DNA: TGCAGCGTTGAAGATCGAGAAGGACTAGCGGGGGTCGATGAGCAGTTCTTC

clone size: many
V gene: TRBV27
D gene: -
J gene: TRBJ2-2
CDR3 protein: CASSTGTWGGELFF
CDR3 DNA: TGTGCCAGCAGTACGGGAACTTGGGGCGGGGAGCTGTTTTTT

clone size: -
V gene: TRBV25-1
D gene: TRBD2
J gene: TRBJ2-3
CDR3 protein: CASADRLALSTDTQYF
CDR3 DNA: TGTGCCAGCGCCGATAGACTAGCGTTGAGCACAGATACGCAGTATTTT

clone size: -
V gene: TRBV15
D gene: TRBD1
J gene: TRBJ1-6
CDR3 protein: CATSLDRGDLHF
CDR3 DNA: TGTGCCACCAGCCTGGACAGGGGGGACCTCCACTTT

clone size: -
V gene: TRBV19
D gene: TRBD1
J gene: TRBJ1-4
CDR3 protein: CASTLTGQTNEKLFF
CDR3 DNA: TGTGCCAGTACCTTAACGGGACAGACTAATGAAAAACTGTTTTTT

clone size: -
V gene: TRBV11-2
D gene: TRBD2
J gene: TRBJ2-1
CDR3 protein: CASGRVAGYNEQFF
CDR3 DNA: TGTGCCAGCGGTAGGGTAGCGGGATACAATGAGCAGTTCTTC

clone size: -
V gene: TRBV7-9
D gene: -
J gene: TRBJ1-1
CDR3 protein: CASRPGGAGTEAFF
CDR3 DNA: TGTGCCAGCAGGCCCGGCGGAGCGGGCACTGAAGCTTTCTTT

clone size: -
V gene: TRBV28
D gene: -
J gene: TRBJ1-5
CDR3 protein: CASSLYNGLEFQPQHF
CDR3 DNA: TGTGCCAGCAGTTTATATAACGGACTAGAGTTTCAGCCCCAGCATTTT

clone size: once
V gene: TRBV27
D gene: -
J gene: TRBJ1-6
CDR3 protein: CASSLLSGSPLHF
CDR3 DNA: TGTGCCAGCAGTTTATTATCCGGGTCACCCCTCCACTTT

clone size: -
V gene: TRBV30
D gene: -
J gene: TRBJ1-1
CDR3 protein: CAWRVLHMNTEAFF
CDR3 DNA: TGTGCCTGGAGGGTCCTTCACATGAACACTGAAGCTTTCTTT

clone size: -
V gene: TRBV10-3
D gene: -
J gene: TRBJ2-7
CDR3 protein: CAISDDFNSYEQYF
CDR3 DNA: TGTGCCATCAGTGATGACTTTAACTCCTACGAGCAGTACTTC

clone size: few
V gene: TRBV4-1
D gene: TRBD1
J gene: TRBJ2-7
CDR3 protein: CASSQEIQGPKYF
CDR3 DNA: TGCGCCAGCAGCCAAGAAATACAGGGGCCGAAGTACTTC

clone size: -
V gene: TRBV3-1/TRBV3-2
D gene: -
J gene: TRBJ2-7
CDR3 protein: CASSQAGYEQYF
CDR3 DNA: TGTGCCAGCAGCCAGGCCGGGTACGAGCAGTACTTC

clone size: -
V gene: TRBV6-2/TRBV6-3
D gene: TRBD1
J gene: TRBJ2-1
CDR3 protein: CASSYGTGPDNEQFF
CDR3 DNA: TGTGCCAGCAGTTACGGGACAGGCCCCGACAATGAGCAGTTCTTC

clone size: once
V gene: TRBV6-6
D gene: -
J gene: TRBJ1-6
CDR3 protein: CASSHGDSPLHF
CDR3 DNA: TGTGCCAGCAGTCACGGGGATTCACCCCTCCACTTT

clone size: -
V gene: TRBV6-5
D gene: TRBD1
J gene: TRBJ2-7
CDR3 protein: CASTPGQGAYEQYF
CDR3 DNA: TGTGCCAGCACCCCAGGACAGGGGGCCTACGAGCAGTACTTC

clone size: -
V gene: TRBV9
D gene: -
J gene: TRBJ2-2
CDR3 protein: CASSGIGVAGELFF
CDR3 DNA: TGTGCCAGCAGCGGGATAGGGGTCGCCGGGGAGCTGTTTTTT

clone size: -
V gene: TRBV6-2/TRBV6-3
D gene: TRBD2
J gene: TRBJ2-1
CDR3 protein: CASSYRRGGPYNEQFF
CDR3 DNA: TGTGCCAGCAGTTACAGGCGGGGGGGCCCCTACAATGAGCAGTTCTTC

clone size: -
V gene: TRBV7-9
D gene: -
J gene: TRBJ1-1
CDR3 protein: CASSLAVGPSAEAFF
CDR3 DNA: TGTGCCAGCAGCTTAGCGGTTGGCCCCTCAGCTGAAGCTTTCTTT

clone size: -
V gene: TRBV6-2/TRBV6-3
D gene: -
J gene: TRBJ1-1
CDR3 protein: CASSYFGQTSAFF
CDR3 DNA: TGTGCCAGCAGTTACTTTGGACAGACTTCGGCTTTCTTT

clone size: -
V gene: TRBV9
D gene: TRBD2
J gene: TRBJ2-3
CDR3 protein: CASSALGLATDTQYF
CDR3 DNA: TGTGCCAGCAGCGCTCTGGGACTAGCGACAGATACGCAGTATTTT

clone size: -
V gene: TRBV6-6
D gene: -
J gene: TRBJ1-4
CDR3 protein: CASSQDTILIKLFF
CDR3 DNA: TGTGCCAGCAGCCAAGACACCATATTGATTAAACTGTTTTTT

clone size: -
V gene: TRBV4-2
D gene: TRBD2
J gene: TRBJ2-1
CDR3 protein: CASSHFYVVGLGYNEQFF
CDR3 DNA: TGTGCCAGCAGCCACTTTTACGTAGTGGGACTAGGGTACAATGAGCAGTTCTTC

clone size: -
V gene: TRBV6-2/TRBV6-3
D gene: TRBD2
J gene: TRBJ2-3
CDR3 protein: CASSYRSPSGGFTDTQYF
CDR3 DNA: TGTGCCAGCAGTTATCGCTCCCCTAGCGGGGGGTTCACAGATACGCAGTATTTT

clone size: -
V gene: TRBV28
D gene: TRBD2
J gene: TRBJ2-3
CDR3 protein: CASSLRGGAVWTQYF
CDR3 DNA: TGTGCCAGCAGTTTACGCGGGGGGGCGGTATGGACGCAGTATTTT

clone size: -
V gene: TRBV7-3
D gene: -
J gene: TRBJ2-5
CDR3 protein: CASSLPDFQETQYF
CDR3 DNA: TGTGCCAGCAGCTTACCGGACTTCCAAGAGACCCAGTACTTC

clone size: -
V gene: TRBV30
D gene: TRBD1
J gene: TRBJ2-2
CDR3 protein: CAWSEGQGAELFF
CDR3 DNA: TGTGCCTGGAGTGAGGGACAGGGGGCGGAGCTGTTTTTT

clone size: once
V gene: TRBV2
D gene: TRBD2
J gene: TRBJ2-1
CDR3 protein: CASSGGGAYNEQFF
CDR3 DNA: TGTGCCAGCAGTGGCGGGGGGGCCTACAATGAGCAGTTCTTC

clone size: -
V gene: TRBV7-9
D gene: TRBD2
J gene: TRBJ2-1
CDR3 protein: CASSSPWTSGDNEQFF
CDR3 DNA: TGTGCCAGCAGCAGCCCCTGGACTAGCGGGGACAATGAGCAGTTCTTC

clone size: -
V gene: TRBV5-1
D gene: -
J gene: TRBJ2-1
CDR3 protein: CASSFRGNEQFF
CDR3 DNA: TGCGCCAGCAGCTTTCGGGGGAATGAGCAGTTCTTC

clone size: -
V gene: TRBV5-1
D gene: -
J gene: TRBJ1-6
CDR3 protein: CASSFEVGNSPLHF
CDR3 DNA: TGCGCCAGCAGCTTTGAAGTCGGTAATTCACCCCTCCACTTT

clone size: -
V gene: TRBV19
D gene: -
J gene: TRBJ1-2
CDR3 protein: CASTGGGYTF
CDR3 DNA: TGTGCCAGTACCGGCGGGGGCTACACCTTC

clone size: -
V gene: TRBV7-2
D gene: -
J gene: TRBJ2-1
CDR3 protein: CASSLAGGPVQEQFF
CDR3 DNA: TGTGCCAGCAGCTTAGCGGGGGGGCCCGTACAAGAGCAGTTCTTC

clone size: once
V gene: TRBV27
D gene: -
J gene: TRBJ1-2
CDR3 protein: CASSRSQGLIYGYTF
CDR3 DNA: TGTGCCAGCAGCCGTTCACAGGGTTTGATCTATGGCTACACCTTC

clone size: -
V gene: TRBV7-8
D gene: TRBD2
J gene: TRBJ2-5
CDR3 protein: CASRPNPAGGPGTQYF
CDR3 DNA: TGTGCCAGCAGACCGAACCCAGCGGGGGGGCCGGGGACCCAGTACTTC

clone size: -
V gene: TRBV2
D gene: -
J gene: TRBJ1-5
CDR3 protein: CASRILGGSQPQHF
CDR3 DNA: TGTGCCAGCAGGATTCTAGGGGGAAGTCAGCCCCAGCATTTT

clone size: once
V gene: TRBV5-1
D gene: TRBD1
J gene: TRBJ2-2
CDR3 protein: CASSRGQGVSWGTGELFF
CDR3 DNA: TGCGCCAGCAGCCGAGGACAGGGGGTCTCCTGGGGGACCGGGGAGCTGTTTTTT

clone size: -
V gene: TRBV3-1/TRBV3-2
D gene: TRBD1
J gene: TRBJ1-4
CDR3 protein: CASSHGQDNEKLFF
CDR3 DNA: TGTGCCAGCAGCCACGGACAGGATAATGAAAAACTGTTTTTT

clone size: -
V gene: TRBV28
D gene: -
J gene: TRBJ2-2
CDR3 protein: CASSFGRGNGELFF
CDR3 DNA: TGTGCCAGCAGTTTTGGCAGGGGCAACGGGGAGCTGTTTTTT

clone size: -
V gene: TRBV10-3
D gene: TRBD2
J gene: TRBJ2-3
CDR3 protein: CAIRTSGGEDTQYF
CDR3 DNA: TGTGCCATACGGACTAGCGGGGGTGAGGATACGCAGTATTTT

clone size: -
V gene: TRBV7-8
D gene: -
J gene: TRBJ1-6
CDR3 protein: CASRLSGKGGNSPLHF
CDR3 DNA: TGTGCCAGCCGACTCTCAGGGAAAGGGGGTAATTCACCCCTCCACTTT

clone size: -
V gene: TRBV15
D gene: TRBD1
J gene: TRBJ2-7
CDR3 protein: CATSRDLLRQGSYEQYF
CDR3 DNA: TGTGCCACCAGCAGAGATTTACTCCGACAGGGGTCCTACGAGCAGTACTTC

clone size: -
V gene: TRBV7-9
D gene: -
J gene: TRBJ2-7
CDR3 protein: CASSSTLTPSGSYEQYF
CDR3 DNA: TGTGCCAGCAGCTCAACCCTGACCCCTTCAGGGTCCTACGAGCAGTACTTC

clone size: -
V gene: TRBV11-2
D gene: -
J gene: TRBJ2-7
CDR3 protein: CASSLWSGEGSYEQYF
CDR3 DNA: TGTGCCAGCAGCTTATGGTCCGGGGAAGGTTCTTACGAGCAGTACTTC

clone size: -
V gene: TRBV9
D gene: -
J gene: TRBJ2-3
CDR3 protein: CASSVGYGFTDTQYF
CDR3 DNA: TGTGCCAGCAGCGTAGGGTACGGGTTCACAGATACGCAGTATTTT

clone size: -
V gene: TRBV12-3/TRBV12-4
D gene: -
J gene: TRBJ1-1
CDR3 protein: CASSLRFNTEAFF
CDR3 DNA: TGTGCCAGCAGTTTGCGGTTCAACACTGAAGCTTTCTTT

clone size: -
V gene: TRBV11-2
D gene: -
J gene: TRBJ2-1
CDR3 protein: CASSLLISSYNEQFF
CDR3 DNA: TGTGCCAGCAGCTTACTCATTAGCTCCTACAATGAGCAGTTCTTC

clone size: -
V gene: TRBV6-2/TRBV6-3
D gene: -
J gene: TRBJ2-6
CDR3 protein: CASSYRAGEPSGANVLTF
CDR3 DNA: TGTGCCAGCAGTTATCGGGCAGGGGAGCCATCTGGGGCCAACGTCCTGACTTTC

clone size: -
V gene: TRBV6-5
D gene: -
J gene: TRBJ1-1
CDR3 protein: CASSYSSQGEAFF
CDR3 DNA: TGTGCCAGCAGTTACTCGTCACAGGGAGAAGCTTTCTTT

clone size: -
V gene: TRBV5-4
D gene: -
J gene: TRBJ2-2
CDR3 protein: CASSVRLNTGELFF
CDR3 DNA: TGTGCCAGCAGCGTCCGACTAAACACCGGGGAGCTGTTTTTT

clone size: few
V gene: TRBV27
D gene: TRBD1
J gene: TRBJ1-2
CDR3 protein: CASSRDRRGYGYTF
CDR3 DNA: TGTGCCAGCAGCCGGGACAGAAGGGGCTATGGCTACACCTTC

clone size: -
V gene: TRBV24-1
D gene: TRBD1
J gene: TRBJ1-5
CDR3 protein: CATSGTGGESSNQPQHF
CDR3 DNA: TGTGCCACCAGCGGAACAGGGGGCGAGTCCAGCAATCAGCCCCAGCATTTT

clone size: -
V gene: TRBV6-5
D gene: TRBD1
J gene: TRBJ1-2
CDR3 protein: CASSSTGVYGYTF
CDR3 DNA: TGTGCCAGCAGTTCGACAGGGGTTTATGGCTACACCTTC

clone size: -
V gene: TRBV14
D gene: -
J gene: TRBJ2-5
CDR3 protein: CASSQDQGKGETQYF
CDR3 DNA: TGTGCCAGCAGCCAAGATCAGGGAAAGGGGGAGACCCAGTACTTC

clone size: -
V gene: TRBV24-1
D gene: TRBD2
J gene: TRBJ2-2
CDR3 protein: CATSDFSGRASGELFF
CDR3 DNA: TGTGCCACCAGTGATTTCAGCGGGAGGGCCTCCGGGGAGCTGTTTTTT

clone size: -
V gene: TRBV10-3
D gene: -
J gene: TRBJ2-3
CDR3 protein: CAIRPLTGSDTQYF
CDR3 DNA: TGTGCCATCAGACCCCTTACAGGGTCAGATACGCAGTATTTT

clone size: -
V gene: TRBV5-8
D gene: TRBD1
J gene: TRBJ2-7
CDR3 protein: CATGDRGGYEQYF
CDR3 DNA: TGTGCCACCGGGGACAGGGGGGGGTACGAGCAGTACTTC

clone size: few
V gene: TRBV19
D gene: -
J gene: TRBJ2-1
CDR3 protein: CASRLGQFF
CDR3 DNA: TGTGCCAGCCGACTGGGGCAGTTCTTC